The clone carrying this T cell receptor (beta chain) was recorded many times. The antigen remains undetermined. This entry belongs to a study of CD8 T cells in ankylosing spondylitis. Study-wide findings and caveats: Both synovial fluid and blood in reactive arthritis had previously been reported to carry some motif variants. Clones linked with disease were CD8+ and fairly uncommon in the peripheral blood. A motif of eight or nine highly homologous TCR beta variants was seen as apparently characteristic of ankylosing spondylitis blood. Matched synovial fluid from ankylosing spondylitis patients was reported to be enriched for disease-linked clones.

As the method for making TCR beta libraries, quantitative 5'-RACE with molecular barcodes was used. TCRdb re-called the 5' RACE reads with MiXCR, one entry per CDR3 protein. The sample records fewer than 450,000 distinct CDR3 sequences, about a sixth being singletons. V was cut by 3 bases and J by 5 bases, with 11 bases left in between. The V gene's germline CDR1 is SEHNR and CDR2 FQNEAQ (reference sequence). The CDR3 sequence is 14 residues long. V and J are TRBV7-9 and TRBJ2-1; possible D gene TRBD2, 5 bases. The sample was blood, either unsorted or a sorted T cell fraction (not recorded which). The TCR was taken from a male donor with ankylosing spondylitis. CDR3 coding DNA: TGTGCCAGCAGCTTGTCCGGGATCCACAATGAGCAGTTCTTC. Translated, it gives CASSLSGIHNEQFF.